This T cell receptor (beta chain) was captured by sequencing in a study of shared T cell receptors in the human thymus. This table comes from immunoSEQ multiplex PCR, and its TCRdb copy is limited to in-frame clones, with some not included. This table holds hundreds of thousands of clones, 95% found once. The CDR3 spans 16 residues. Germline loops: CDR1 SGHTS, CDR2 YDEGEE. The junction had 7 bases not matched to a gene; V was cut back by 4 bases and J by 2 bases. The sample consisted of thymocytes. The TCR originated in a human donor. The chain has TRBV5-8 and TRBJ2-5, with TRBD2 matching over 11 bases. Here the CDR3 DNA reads TGTGCCAGCAGCCCAACCCGACTAGCGGGGCAAGAGACCCAGTACTTC. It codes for CASSPTRLAGQETQYF.